This TCR beta chain comes out of a study of OX40 agonist ivuxolimab in advanced cancers. Study-wide results and caveats: Low normalized T-cell clonal expansion was additionally recorded for some nonresponders.

Some clones are missing from TCRdb's copy, which holds only in-frame ones; the method was immunoSEQ multiplex PCR. The table records about 94,000 clones, 80% to 90% of them present only once. Comments on this clone: Its antigen is not known.

This CDR3 has 17 amino acids. Germline V gene sequence: CDR1 LNHDA, CDR2 SQIVND (reference sequence). The V and J ends lost 2 bases and 6 bases respectively, with 20 bases between them. Samples were taken at baseline and on day 1 of cycles 4 and 7. The sequencing here drew on CD4+ or CD8+ T cells sorted from blood, taken in a trial of the OX40 agonist ivuxolimab. This TCR came from an adult with an advanced solid tumor such as melanoma, head and neck, liver or kidney cancer. The chain uses TRBV19 and TRBJ1-5, with D perhaps TRBD1 (5 bases). Here the CDR3 DNA reads TGTGCCAGTAGTATAATGACACAACGCAGGGTGGGTCAGCCCCAGCATTTT. Protein: CASSIMTQRRVGQPQHF.